This T cell receptor (beta chain) was retrieved from a study of blood T cell repertoires in COVID-19. TCRdb's copy holds only in-frame clones and misses some; the assay was immunoSEQ multiplex PCR. The sample contains about 310,000 clones, 80% to 90% of which appear only once. The receptor comes from a man aged 25-40 years who had recovered from COVID-19. Specimen: PBMCs or T cells enriched from blood (not recorded which).

The CDR3 DNA reads TGTGCCAGCAGCCAAGGCACCGGCTCCTACGAGCAGTACTTC. Protein product: CASSQGTGSYEQYF. The V call is TRBV3-1 (or the pseudogene TRBV3-2), the J call TRBJ2-7; no clear D. There are 14 residues in the CDR3. Trimming pared 1 base from V and 0 bases from J, leaving 7 bases between. Germline V lookup: CDR1 LGHDT, CDR2 YNNKEL (reference sequence).